What follows are 5 T cell receptor beta chains derived from one specimen sequenced in a study of early T cells in non-severe SARS-CoV-2 infection. TCRdb reanalysed the 5' RACE reads using MiXCR and keeps one entry per CDR3 protein. The sample carries fewer than 110,000 distinct CDR3 sequences, around 10% recorded once. The source material was whole blood. These receptors came from an adult who was a healthcare worker with PCR-confirmed SARS-CoV-2 infection or an uninfected control (not recorded which).

The CDR3, as DNA: TGTGCCAGCAGCTTGCGAGCGGGGGACTACGAGCAGTACTTC. Translated: CASSLRAGDYEQYF. The chain links TRBV5-6 to TRBJ2-7, with 8 nucleotides matching TRBD2. This CDR3 has 14 residues. In germline, CDR1 is SGHDT, CDR2 YYEEEE. V shed 1 base and J 3 bases; nucleotides not matched to a gene: 3.

This clonotype has a handful of counts. The junction does not match germline at one end; this may be a read error. This chain uses TRBV5-1 with TRBJ2-5; tentatively, D is TRBD1 (6 bases). CDR3 length: 13 residues. Germline-derived CDR1 and CDR2 are SGHRS and YFSETQ. CDR3 sequence (DNA): TGCGTCAGCAGTATACAGGGCGGAGAGACCCAGTACTTC. Translation: CVSSIQGGETQYF.

The genes are TRBV7-9 and TRBJ2-7; TRBD2 agrees at 15 bases. V was clipped by 4 bases and J by 5 bases; unmatched bases: 9. Germline assignment: CDR1 SEHNR and CDR2 FQNEAQ (reference sequence). This CDR3 spans 17 amino acids. Written as DNA, the CDR3 is TGTGCCAGCAGCTCGGGACTAGCGGGAGGTTTAAAGGACGAGCAGTACTTC. This sequence encodes CASSSGLAGGLKDEQYF.

In this sample, this clonotype turned up many times. The chain joins TRBV29-1 to TRBJ2-5; the D gene is possibly TRBD1 (5 bases). The CDR3 extends over 12 amino acids. The germline CDR1 and CDR2 sequences are SQVTM and ANQGSEA. The germline V and J ends were trimmed by 3 bases and 4 bases, with 9 bases remaining between them. Written as DNA, the CDR3 is TGCAGCGTTGATAGGGGAAGAGAGACCCAGTACTTC. Translated, it gives CSVDRGRETQYF. Combining the CDR3 with reference TRBV29-1 and TRBJ2-5 gives the whole variable domain SAVISQKPSRDICQRGTSLTIQCQVDSQVTMMFWYRQQPGQSLTLIATANQGSEATYESGFVIDKFPISRPNLTFSTLTVSNMSPEDSSIYLCSVDRGRETQYFGPGTRLLVL.

This clonotype was counted only a few times. The CDR3: CSALGLAGRETQYF. The CDR3 bases are TGCAGTGCTCTCGGACTAGCGGGAAGAGAGACCCAGTACTTC. V gene TRBV20-1 combines with J gene TRBJ2-5, with TRBD2 matching over 12 bases. Germline V gene lookup returns CDR1 DFQATT and CDR2 SNEGSKA (reference sequence). V was clipped by 5 bases and J by 4 bases; unmatched bases: 5. The CDR3 extends over 14 amino acids.